A single count supports the clone carrying this T cell receptor beta chain. No antigen is known for it. The sample comes from a study of cytomegalovirus exposure and HLA in healthy donors. Germline CDR1 is SGHRS and CDR2 is YFSETQ. The CDR3 is made up of 14 amino acids. Trimming cost V 0 bases and J 2 bases, with 9 bases left between them. Whole-study results and caveats: Most observed TCR sequences were rare, whereas some public TCRs were detected in many donors.

Profiling relied on immunoSEQ multiplex PCR, and the TCRdb table lists in-frame clones only, not all of them. The sample includes some 170,000 clones, roughly 96% of them seen just once. Source material: PBMCs. The receptor's source is a woman aged 18-29 years in good health and CMV-seronegative. The rearrangement links TRBV5-1 to TRBJ2-7; D gene ambiguous. CDR3: CASSLGQVPYEQYF. In DNA form, the CDR3 reads TGCGCCAGCAGCTTGGGGCAGGTCCCCTACGAGCAGTACTTC.